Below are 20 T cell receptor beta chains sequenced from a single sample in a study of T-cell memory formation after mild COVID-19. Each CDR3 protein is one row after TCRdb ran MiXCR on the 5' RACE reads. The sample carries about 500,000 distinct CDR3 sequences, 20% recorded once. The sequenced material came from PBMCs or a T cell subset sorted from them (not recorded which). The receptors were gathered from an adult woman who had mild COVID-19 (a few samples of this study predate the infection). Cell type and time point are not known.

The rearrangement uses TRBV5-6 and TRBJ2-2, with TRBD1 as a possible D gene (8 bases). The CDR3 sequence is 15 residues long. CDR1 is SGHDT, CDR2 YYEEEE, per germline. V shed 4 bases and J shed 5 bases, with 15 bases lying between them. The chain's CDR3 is CASSRTGRGTGELFF. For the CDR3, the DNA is TGTGCCAGCAGCCGGACAGGGCGGGGGACCGGGGAGCTGTTTTTT.

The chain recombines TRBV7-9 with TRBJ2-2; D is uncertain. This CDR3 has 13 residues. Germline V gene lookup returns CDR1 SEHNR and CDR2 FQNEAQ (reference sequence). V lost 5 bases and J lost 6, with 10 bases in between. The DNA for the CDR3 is TGTGCCAGCAGCGACCTGTTGTCCGGGGAGCTGTTTTTT. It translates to CASSDLLSGELFF.

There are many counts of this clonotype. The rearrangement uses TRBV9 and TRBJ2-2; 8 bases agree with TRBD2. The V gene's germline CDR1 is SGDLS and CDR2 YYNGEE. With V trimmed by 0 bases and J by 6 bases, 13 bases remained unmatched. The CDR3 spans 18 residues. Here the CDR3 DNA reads TGTGCCAGCAGCGTAGCTCCCGGGGGGGACCGTCGTGCCGGGGAGCTGTTTTTT. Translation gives CASSVAPGGDRRAGELFF.

The DNA for the CDR3 is TGTGCCAGCCGAGGGCAGCCTCTAGGCTACACCTTC. It codes for CASRGQPLGYTF. The chain carries TRBV27 and TRBJ1-2; D ambiguous. Germline CDR1 and CDR2: MNHEY and SMNVEV (reference sequence). Trimming stripped 8 bases from V and 8 bases from J, with 15 bases between. The CDR3 has 12 residues.

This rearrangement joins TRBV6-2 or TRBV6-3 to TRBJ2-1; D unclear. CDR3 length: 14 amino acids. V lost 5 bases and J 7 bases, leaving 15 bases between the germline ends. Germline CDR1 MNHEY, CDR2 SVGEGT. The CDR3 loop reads CASSPSPPPNEQFF. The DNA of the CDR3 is TGTGCCAGCAGTCCCAGCCCTCCCCCTAATGAGCAGTTCTTC.

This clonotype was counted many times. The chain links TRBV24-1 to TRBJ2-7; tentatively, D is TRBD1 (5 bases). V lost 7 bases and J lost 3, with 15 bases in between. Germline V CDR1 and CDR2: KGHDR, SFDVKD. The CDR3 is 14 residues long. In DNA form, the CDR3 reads TGTGCCACCAGCATACAGGAATCGTTCTACGAGCAGTACTTC. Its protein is CATSIQESFYEQYF.

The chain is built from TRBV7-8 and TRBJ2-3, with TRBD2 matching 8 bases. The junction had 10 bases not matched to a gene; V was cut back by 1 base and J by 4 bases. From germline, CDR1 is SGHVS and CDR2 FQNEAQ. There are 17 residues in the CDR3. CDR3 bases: TGTGCCAGCAGCTTAGGAGCCGGGACTAGTAGCGCAGATACGCAGTATTTT. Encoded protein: CASSLGAGTSSADTQYF.

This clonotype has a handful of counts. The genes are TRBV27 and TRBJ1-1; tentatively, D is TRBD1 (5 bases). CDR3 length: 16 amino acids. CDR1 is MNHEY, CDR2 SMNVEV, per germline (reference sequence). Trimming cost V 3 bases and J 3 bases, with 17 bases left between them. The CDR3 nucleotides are TGTGCCAGCAGTTTTCCCCCGCCTGGGGCGGACACTGAAGCTTTCTTT. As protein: CASSFPPPGADTEAFF.

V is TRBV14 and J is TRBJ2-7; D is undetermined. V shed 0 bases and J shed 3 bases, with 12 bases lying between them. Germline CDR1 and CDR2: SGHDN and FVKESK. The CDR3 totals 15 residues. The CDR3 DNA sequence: TGTGCCAGCAGCCAAGAAGTAGGTAGCCGCTACGAGCAGTACTTC. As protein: CASSQEVGSRYEQYF.

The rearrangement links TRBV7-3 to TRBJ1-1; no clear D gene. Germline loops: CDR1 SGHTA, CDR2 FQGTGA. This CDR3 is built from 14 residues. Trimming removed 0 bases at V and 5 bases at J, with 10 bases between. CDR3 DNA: TGTGCCAGCAGCTTAACCGGAGTAGGAACTGAAGCTTTCTTT. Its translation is CASSLTGVGTEAFF.

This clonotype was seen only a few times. DNA for the CDR3: TGTGCCAGCAGTTTCCCACAGGGGTTGAACACTGAAGCTTTCTTT. It specifies CASSFPQGLNTEAFF. This rearrangement joins TRBV12-3 or TRBV12-4 to TRBJ1-1; 7 bases line up with TRBD1. Trimming removed 3 bases from V and 0 bases from J; junction bases left unmatched: 4. The CDR3 has 15 residues.

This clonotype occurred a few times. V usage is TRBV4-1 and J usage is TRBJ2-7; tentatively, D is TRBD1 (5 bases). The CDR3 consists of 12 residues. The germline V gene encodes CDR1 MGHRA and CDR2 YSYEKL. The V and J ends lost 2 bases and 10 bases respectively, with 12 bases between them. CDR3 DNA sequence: TGCGCCAGCAGCCAAACAGGAACAGCCCAGTACTTC. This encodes CASSQTGTAQYF.

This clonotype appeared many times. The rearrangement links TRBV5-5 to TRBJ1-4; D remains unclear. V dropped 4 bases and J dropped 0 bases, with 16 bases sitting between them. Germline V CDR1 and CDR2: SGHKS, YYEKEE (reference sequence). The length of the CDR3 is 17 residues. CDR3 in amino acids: CASSPTLSRATNEKLFF. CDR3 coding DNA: TGTGCCAGCAGCCCGACTCTTTCACGAGCAACTAATGAAAAACTGTTTTTT.

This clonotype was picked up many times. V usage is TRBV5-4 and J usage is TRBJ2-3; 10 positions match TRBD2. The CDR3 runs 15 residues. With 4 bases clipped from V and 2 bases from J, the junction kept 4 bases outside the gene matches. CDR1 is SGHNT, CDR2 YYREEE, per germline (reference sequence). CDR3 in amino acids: CASSPTSGLTDTQYF. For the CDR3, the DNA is TGTGCCAGCAGCCCGACTAGCGGGCTCACAGATACGCAGTATTTT.

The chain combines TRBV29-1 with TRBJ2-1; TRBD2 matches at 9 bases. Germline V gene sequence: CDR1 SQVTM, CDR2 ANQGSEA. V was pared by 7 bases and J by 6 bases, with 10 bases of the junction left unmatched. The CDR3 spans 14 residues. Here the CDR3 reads CSGRRAGGPNEQFF. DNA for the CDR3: TGCAGCGGTCGAAGGGCGGGAGGGCCCAATGAGCAGTTCTTC.

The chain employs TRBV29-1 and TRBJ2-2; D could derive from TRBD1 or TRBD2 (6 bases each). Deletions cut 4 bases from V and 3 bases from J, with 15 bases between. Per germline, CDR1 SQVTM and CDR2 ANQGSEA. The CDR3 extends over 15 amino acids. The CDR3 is CSVGGYREDTGELFF. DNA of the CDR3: TGCAGCGTTGGAGGTTACAGGGAGGACACCGGGGAGCTGTTTTTT.

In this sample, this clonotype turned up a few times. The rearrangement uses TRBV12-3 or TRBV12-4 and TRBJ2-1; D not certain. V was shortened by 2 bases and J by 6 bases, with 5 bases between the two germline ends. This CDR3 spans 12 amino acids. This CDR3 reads CASSLPPNEQFF. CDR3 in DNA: TGTGCCAGCAGTTTACCCCCCAATGAGCAGTTCTTC.

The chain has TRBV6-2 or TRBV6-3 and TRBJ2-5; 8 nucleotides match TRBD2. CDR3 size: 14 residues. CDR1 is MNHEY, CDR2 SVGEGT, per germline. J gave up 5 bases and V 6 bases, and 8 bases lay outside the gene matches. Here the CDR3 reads CASSPRTSLETQYF. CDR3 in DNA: TGTGCCAGCAGCCCAAGGACTAGCCTGGAGACCCAGTACTTC.

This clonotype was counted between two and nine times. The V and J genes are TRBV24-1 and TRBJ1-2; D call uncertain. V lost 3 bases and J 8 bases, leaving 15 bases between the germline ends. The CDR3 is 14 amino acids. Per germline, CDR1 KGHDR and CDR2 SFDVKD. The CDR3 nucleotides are TGTGCCACCAGTGATGGTCCAGGAAGTGGGGGCTACACCTTC. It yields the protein CATSDGPGSGGYTF.

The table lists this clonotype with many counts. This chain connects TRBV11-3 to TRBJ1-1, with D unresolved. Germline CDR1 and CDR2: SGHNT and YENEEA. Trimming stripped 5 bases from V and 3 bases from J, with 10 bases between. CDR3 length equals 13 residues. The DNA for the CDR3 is TGTGCCAGCAGCCCGAGTGGGGACACTGAAGCTTTCTTT. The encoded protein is CASSPSGDTEAFF.